Following are 9 T cell receptor beta chains from one sample sequenced in a study of cytomegalovirus exposure and HLA in healthy donors. 60 Vbeta and 13 Jbeta primers were used in PCR. Repertoires were generated with immunoSEQ multiplex PCR, while TCRdb's copy carries only in-frame clones and drops some. Of fewer than 120,000 clones in the sample, about 80% are singletons; the top ten hold roughly 2.9%. The specimen sequenced was PBMCs. The receptors were gathered from a woman aged 55-69 years in good health and CMV-seropositive.

The gene calls are TRBV4-2 and TRBJ1-1, with a weak D call TRBD1 (6 bases). The CDR3 has 16 amino acids. Per germline, CDR1 LGHNA and CDR2 YNFKEQ. The V gene lost 1 base and the J gene lost 4 bases, with 16 bases spanning the gap. The CDR3 region has the DNA TGTGCCAGCAGCCAAGTTCCCAGGGAGGGGGGCACTGAAGCTTTCTTT. Its translation: CASSQVPREGGTEAFF.

V usage is TRBV29-1 and J usage is TRBJ2-1; 13 bases agree with TRBD2. The CDR3 loop spans 16 amino acids. The J segment lost 3 bases and the V segment lost 3 bases, leaving 5 bases of the junction unmatched. Germline loops: CDR1 SQVTM, CDR2 ANQGSEA. As DNA, the CDR3 is TGCAGCGTTGATTTACTAGCGGGAGGGCTCTACAATGAGCAGTTCTTC. Translating gives CSVDLLAGGLYNEQFF.

This clone was recorded a few times. The V and J genes are TRBV6-5 and TRBJ2-7, with 12 positions matching TRBD2. The V and J ends lost 6 bases and 0 bases, in that order; junction bases with no gene match: 3. This CDR3 has 15 amino acids. Germline CDR1 MNHEY, CDR2 SVGAGI. Here the CDR3 reads CASSWTSGNSYEQYF. CDR3 DNA sequence: TGTGCCAGCAGCTGGACTAGCGGGAACTCCTACGAGCAGTACTTC.

Details on this clone: Other DNA sequences in the same sample also yield this CDR3. The chain has TRBV5-1 and TRBJ2-3; possible D gene TRBD2, 5 bases. Deletions cut 3 bases from V and 6 bases from J, with 8 bases between. The CDR3 spans 12 residues. Germline lookup yields CDR1 SGHRS and CDR2 YFSETQ. The CDR3 here is CASSSAGDTQYF. The CDR3 DNA reads TGCGCCAGCAGCTCCGCGGGTGATACGCAGTATTTT.

This chain joins TRBV7-3 and TRBJ2-5, with 7 bases aligning to TRBD2. The germline V gene encodes CDR1 SGHTA and CDR2 FQGTGA. The CDR3 runs 15 residues. Trimming at V came to 5 bases and at J to 5 bases, leaving 11 bases not matched to a gene. The CDR3: CASSPIAGNLETQYF. The CDR3 region has the DNA TGTGCCAGCAGCCCAATAGCGGGTAACTTGGAGACCCAGTACTTC.

V is TRBV27 and J is TRBJ2-3, with D hard to call. Trimming stripped 5 bases from V and 2 bases from J, with 23 bases between. Germline CDR1 and CDR2: MNHEY and SMNVEV (reference sequence). This CDR3 has 18 residues. The CDR3 DNA reads as TGTGCCAGCAGTAACGCCTGGATGACTGCATGGTCCACAGATACGCAGTATTTT. Its translation: CASSNAWMTAWSTDTQYF.

The gene calls are TRBV7-9 and TRBJ1-2; 7 nucleotides agree with TRBD1. J was trimmed by 7 bases and V by 5 bases; bases with no gene match: 4. The CDR3 has 12 residues. Looked up from germline, CDR1 is SEHNR and CDR2 is FQNEAQ (reference sequence). CDR3 DNA sequence: TGTGCCAGCAGCGTCAACAGGGGTGGCTACACCTTC. Residues: CASSVNRGGYTF.

V is TRBV7-3 and J is TRBJ1-3, with a tentative D call TRBD1 (6 bases). V was shortened by 5 bases and J by 1 base, with 18 bases between the two germline ends. Germline values: CDR1 SGHTA, CDR2 FQGTGA. CDR3 length equals 17 residues. For the CDR3, the DNA is TGTGCCAGCAGCCGAGGCGGGGGGCCCGGGTCTGGAAACACCATATATTTT. This gives the protein CASSRGGGPGSGNTIYF.

The chain recombines TRBV7-9 with TRBJ2-3; D call uncertain. This CDR3 region has 11 residues. V was shortened by 8 bases and J by 6 bases, with 9 bases between the two germline ends. CDR1 is SEHNR and CDR2 is FQNEAQ in the germline V gene (reference sequence). This chain's CDR3 is CASLTADTQYF. The CDR3 coding sequence is TGTGCCAGCCTCACCGCGGATACGCAGTATTTT.